Each of the 29 T cell receptor beta chains below was sequenced from the same sample in a study of T cell repertoires in cytomegalovirus infection. MiXCR was run by TCRdb on the reads, yielding one entry per CDR3 protein. This table has roughly 500,000 distinct CDR3 sequences, roughly a third appearing once. For these receptors, no antigen is known. The source was cultured PBMCs, collected from culture after CMV antigen stimulation. These receptors came from a human donor in good health (CMV status not recorded). Some clones in this sample may be carry-over from other donors' samples.

J is TRBJ1-2 and V is TRBV10-2; weak D call: TRBD1 (5 bases). The CDR3 has 11 amino acids. V was cut by 8 bases and J by 2 bases, with 6 bases left in between. The V gene's germline CDR1 is WSHSY and CDR2 SAAADI. The CDR3 DNA reads as TGCGCCAGCGGGGGAAACTATGGCTACACCTTC. This encodes CASGGNYGYTF.

There are a few counts of this clonotype. The genes are TRBV12-3 or TRBV12-4 and TRBJ1-5; 7 nucleotides line up with TRBD1. This CDR3 spans 15 amino acids. V lost 6 bases to trimming and J lost 5 bases; unmatched junction nucleotides: 10. CDR3 DNA sequence: TGTGCCAGCAGAGCAGGACAGGATAGGGATCAGCCCCAGCATTTT. It is translated as CASRAGQDRDQPQHF.

The chain's CDR3 is CASRPREGRIYEQYV. The CDR3 bases are TGTGCCAGCAGGCCGCGGGAGGGCCGTATCTACGAGCAGTACGTC. The J gene is TRBJ2-7, the V gene TRBV27; 9 bases fit TRBD2. V was clipped by 6 bases and J by 3 bases; unmatched bases: 9. Germline loops: CDR1 MNHEY, CDR2 SMNVEV (reference sequence). The CDR3 extends over 15 amino acids.

There are a few counts of this clonotype. The chain employs TRBV7-2 and TRBJ1-6; tentatively, D is TRBD1 (5 bases). The CDR3 loop spans 17 amino acids. V was trimmed by 3 bases and J by 6 bases, leaving 18 bases between them. Germline-derived CDR1 and CDR2 are SGHTA and FQGNSA. CDR3 loop: CASSLGPVGVFNSPLHF. CDR3 nucleotide sequence: TGTGCCAGCAGCTTGGGGCCCGTGGGGGTATTTAATTCACCCCTCCACTTT.

This clonotype occurred a few times. The chain carries TRBV12-3 or TRBV12-4 and TRBJ1-2, with D possibly matching TRBD1 (5 bases). With 2 bases removed from V and 4 bases from J, the gap between germline ends came to 17 bases. The CDR3 totals 16 residues. The CDR3 coding sequence is TGTGCCAGCAGTTTATTTAAGGCAGGGCCCCTCTATGGCTACACCTTC. Its translation is CASSLFKAGPLYGYTF.

This clonotype showed up just a few times. The chain recombines TRBV4-3 with TRBJ2-4, with a tentative D call TRBD1 (5 bases). The CDR3 has 15 amino acids. Germline V gives CDR1 LGHNA, CDR2 YSLEER. V lost 0 bases, J lost 8 bases, and 14 bases lay in between. This chain's CDR3 is CASSQDVWEGDIQYF. The CDR3 region has the DNA TGCGCCAGCAGCCAAGATGTGTGGGAAGGGGACATTCAGTACTTC.

A few counts support this clonotype. The gene calls are TRBV7-9 and TRBJ2-1; D gene ambiguous. V gave up 5 bases and J gave up 5 bases, with 19 bases separating them. The CDR3 is made up of 16 amino acids. Germline V lookup: CDR1 SEHNR, CDR2 FQNEAQ (reference sequence). The CDR3 coding sequence is TGTGCCAGCAGCCCTAGTAGACCGATGAGGCACAATGAGCAGTTCTTC. Translating gives CASSPSRPMRHNEQFF. Looking up the rest from reference TRBV7-9 and TRBJ2-1 gives the full variable domain: DTGVSQNPRHKITKRGQNVTFRCDPISEHNRLYWYRQTLGQGPEFLTYFQNEAQLEKSRLLSDRFSAERPKGSFSTLEIQRTEQGDSAMYLCASSPSRPMRHNEQFFGPGTRLTVL.

This clonotype was detected many times. This rearrangement joins TRBV7-2 to TRBJ2-2; 7 bases line up with TRBD1. CDR3 length equals 14 residues. V trimming: 4 bases; J trimming: 6 bases; junction bases outside the gene matches: 5. Germline CDR1 reads SGHTA; CDR2 reads FQGNSA. Written as DNA, the CDR3 is TGTGCCAGCAGCTGGCCCACAGGGGCCGGGGAGCTGTTTTTT. This sequence encodes CASSWPTGAGELFF.

This clonotype was counted ten times or more. CDR3 bases: TGTGCCAGCAGTCTCGCAGGGCTCTCGAACTATGGCTACACCTTC. Amino acids: CASSLAGLSNYGYTF. This chain uses TRBV12-3 or TRBV12-4 with TRBJ1-2; D possibly corresponds to TRBD1 (5 bases). CDR3 length: 15 amino acids. Trimming took off 5 bases at V and 2 bases at J, with 15 bases between the two ends.

This clonotype was observed many times. The chain links TRBV7-2 to TRBJ1-1, with TRBD1 matching 7 bases. This CDR3 comprises 14 residues. Germline V gene data show CDR1 as SGHTA and CDR2 as FQGNSA. V shed 2 bases, J shed 5 bases, and the junction held 5 bases outside the gene matches. The CDR3 reads CASSLRHRGTEAFF. The CDR3 DNA is TGTGCCAGCAGCTTACGACACAGGGGTACTGAAGCTTTCTTT.

This clonotype was found once. The chain is built from TRBV5-4 and TRBJ2-5; perhaps TRBD2 as D (5 bases). This CDR3 region has 16 residues. Between the trimmed V and J ends, which lost 0 bases and 2 bases, there was a span of 14 bases. Germline lookup yields CDR1 SGHNT and CDR2 YYREEE (reference sequence). The CDR3 nucleotides are TGTGCCAGCAGCTTGGCCACGGCCCGACTACAAGAGACCCAGTACTTC. This codes for CASSLATARLQETQYF.

This chain's CDR3 is CASSFGVRDTDTQYF. The DNA for the CDR3 is TGTGCCAGCAGCTTCGGGGTCCGGGACACAGATACGCAGTATTTT. The chain carries TRBV7-2 and TRBJ2-3; D possibly corresponds to TRBD2 (5 bases). The CDR3 consists of 15 residues. The germline V gene has CDR1 SGHTA and CDR2 FQGNSA. V was cut by 3 bases and J by 2 bases, with 12 bases left in between.

This clonotype was counted only a few times. The chain uses TRBV11-2 and TRBJ2-2; D remains unclear. CDR1 is SGHAT, CDR2 FQNNGV, per germline. V lost 5 bases to trimming and J lost 4 bases, with 17 bases between them. The CDR3 is 16 residues long. The CDR3 loop is CASSPKRSGITGELFF. CDR3 bases: TGTGCCAGCAGCCCTAAGAGGTCGGGTATCACCGGGGAGCTGTTTTTT. Full variable domain (outside the CDR3, taken from reference TRBV11-2 and TRBJ2-2): EAGVAQSPRYKIIEKRQSVAFWCNPISGHATLYWYQQILGQGPKLLIQFQNNGVVDDSQLPKDRFSAERLKGVDSTLKIQPAKLEDSAVYLCASSPKRSGITGELFFGEGSRLTVL.

The chain links TRBV7-9 to TRBJ2-3, with 11 positions matching TRBD2. Germline CDR1 reads SEHNR; CDR2 reads FQNEAQ (reference sequence). With 8 bases clipped from V and 3 bases from J, the junction kept 13 bases outside the gene matches. The CDR3 is 17 residues long. The DNA of the CDR3 is TGTGCCAGCGGCCTGATTAGCGGGAGGGCTACGACAGATACGCAGTATTTT. Amino acid sequence: CASGLISGRATTDTQYF.

The chain has TRBV19 and TRBJ1-1; possible D gene TRBD1, 5 bases. The CDR3 is made up of 15 amino acids. V shed 2 bases and J shed 1 base, with 11 bases lying between them. CDR1 LNHDA and CDR2 SQIVND come from the germline V gene (reference sequence). CDR3 loop: CASSILGQPNTEAFF. The CDR3 DNA is TGTGCCAGTAGTATACTAGGACAACCGAACACTGAAGCTTTCTTT.

The chain recombines TRBV5-1 with TRBJ1-2; 7 bases agree with TRBD1. V lost 4 bases, J lost 4 bases, and 4 bases stayed unmatched. The germline CDR1 and CDR2 sequences are SGHRS and YFSETQ. This CDR3 is built from 13 residues. The chain's CDR3 is CASSGGQFYGYTF. The DNA of the CDR3 is TGCGCCAGCAGCGGGGGACAGTTCTATGGCTACACCTTC.

This clonotype showed up just a few times. V gene TRBV6-2 or TRBV6-3 combines with J gene TRBJ2-3; D is uncertain. Germline V gene data show CDR1 as MNHEY and CDR2 as SVGEGT. V lost 7 bases to trimming and J lost 4 bases, with 18 bases between them. The CDR3 sequence is 15 residues long. In nucleotides, the CDR3 is TGTGCCAGCAATCCCTATGGTCCACCCCCAGATACGCAGTATTTT. Protein: CASNPYGPPPDTQYF.

The chain has TRBV12-3 or TRBV12-4 and TRBJ1-1; D remains unclear. The CDR3 consists of 12 residues. Deletions cut 1 base from V and 9 bases from J, with 9 bases between. The DNA of the CDR3 is TGTGCCAGCAGTTTAGGGGCTCGGAAAGCTTTCTTT. Protein: CASSLGARKAFF.

This chain connects TRBV25-1 to TRBJ1-1; 9 bases are a match to TRBD1. The CDR3 is made up of 15 amino acids. V shed 5 bases and J 3 bases; nucleotides not matched to a gene: 7. CDR1 and CDR2 from the germline V gene are MGHDK and SYGVNS. The chain's CDR3 is CASSHRDRDDTEAFF. CDR3 nucleotides: TGTGCCAGCAGTCACCGGGACAGGGATGACACTGAAGCTTTCTTT.

There are a few counts of this clonotype. This chain connects TRBV4-1 to TRBJ1-6, with 7 positions matching TRBD1. CDR1 and CDR2 (germline): MGHRA, YSYEKL. The CDR3 extends over 17 amino acids. J lost 3 bases, V lost 0 bases, and 5 bases had no gene match. This CDR3 is CASSQDAGQNYNSPLHF. CDR3 nucleotide sequence: TGCGCCAGCAGCCAAGATGCGGGACAGAACTATAATTCACCCCTCCACTTT.

The rearrangement joins TRBV12-3 or TRBV12-4 to TRBJ2-1, with 8 bases fitting TRBD2. The V gene end was trimmed by 6 bases and the J gene end by 0 bases; junction bases not matched to a gene: 4. CDR3 length equals 15 residues. Here the CDR3 reads CASRPREGSYNEQFF. DNA of the CDR3: TGTGCCAGCAGGCCCCGGGAGGGCTCCTACAATGAGCAGTTCTTC.

This chain connects TRBV6-2 or TRBV6-3 to TRBJ2-7; D unclear. The CDR3 is 14 residues long. Germline V gene lookup returns CDR1 MNHEY and CDR2 SVGEGT. Trimming cost V 5 bases and J 3 bases, with 14 bases left between them. The DNA for the CDR3 is TGTGCCAGCAGTAACGGCGATAGCCTCTACGAGCAGTACGTC. Amino acid sequence: CASSNGDSLYEQYV.

The rearrangement uses TRBV20-1 and TRBJ2-5; 7 positions match TRBD1. The CDR3 has 12 amino acids. In germline, CDR1 is DFQATT, CDR2 SNEGSKA (reference sequence). V gave up 6 bases and J gave up 2 bases; unmatched junction bases: 3. For the CDR3, the DNA is TGCAGTGCGGAACAGGGGCAAGAGACCCAGTACTTC. This codes for CSAEQGQETQYF.

The chain is built from TRBV6-1 and TRBJ1-5; D gene uncertain. Germline CDR1 reads MNHNS; CDR2 reads SASEGT. The V end lost 10 bases, the J end lost 5 bases, and 12 bases lay between the germline ends. The CDR3 runs 12 residues. The CDR3 region is CAIGWWDQPQHF. DNA for the CDR3: TGTGCCATCGGATGGTGGGATCAGCCCCAGCATTTT.

This clonotype was counted a few times. The chain is built from TRBV7-9 and TRBJ2-3; 7 bases are shared with TRBD2. Germline-derived CDR1 and CDR2 are SEHNR and FQNEAQ (reference sequence). The CDR3 extends over 16 amino acids. V shed 4 bases and J 2 bases; nucleotides not matched to a gene: 9. Written as DNA, the CDR3 is TGTGCCAGCAGCTCGTCTAGCGGATCATACACAGATACGCAGTATTTT. It is translated as CASSSSSGSYTDTQYF.

This sequence joins TRBV6-2 or TRBV6-3 and TRBJ2-6; D unclear. V was shortened by 6 bases and J by 4 bases, with 13 bases between the two germline ends. The CDR3 contains 15 residues. Germline CDR1 and CDR2: MNHEY and SVGEGT. The CDR3 coding sequence is TGTGCCAGCAGGCACAGCCTCCGGGGGGCCAACGTCCTGACTTTC. Its translation: CASRHSLRGANVLTF.

This clonotype was seen only a few times. The chain is built from TRBV12-3 or TRBV12-4 and TRBJ2-7, with 7 bases fitting TRBD1. This CDR3 contains 14 residues. Trimming removed 2 bases from V and 3 bases from J; junction bases left unmatched: 4. CDR3 bases: TGTGCCAGCAGTTTAAGGGACAGCCGCTACGAGCAGTACGTC. Translation: CASSLRDSRYEQYV.

This clonotype has more than one count but fewer than ten. The chain links TRBV20-1 to TRBJ1-1; D remains ambiguous. The V and J ends lost 6 bases and 11 bases respectively, with 28 bases between them. Germline V gene lookup returns CDR1 DFQATT and CDR2 SNEGSKA (reference sequence). The CDR3 is 15 amino acids. DNA of the CDR3: TGCAGTGCGACACGGGAGGCAATTCTCTACACGGGGGCTTTCTTT. Its protein product is CSATREAILYTGAFF.

This clonotype was seen more than once but under ten times. DNA of the CDR3: TGCGCCAGCAGCCAAGTCGGGGGCGGCAGCTACAATGAGCAGTTCTTC. Its translation: CASSQVGGGSYNEQFF. The chain combines TRBV4-1 with TRBJ2-1; perhaps D is TRBD1 or TRBD2 (6 bases each). Germline V gene lookup returns CDR1 MGHRA and CDR2 YSYEKL. The CDR3 totals 16 residues. V gave up 1 base and J gave up 3 bases, with 13 bases separating them.